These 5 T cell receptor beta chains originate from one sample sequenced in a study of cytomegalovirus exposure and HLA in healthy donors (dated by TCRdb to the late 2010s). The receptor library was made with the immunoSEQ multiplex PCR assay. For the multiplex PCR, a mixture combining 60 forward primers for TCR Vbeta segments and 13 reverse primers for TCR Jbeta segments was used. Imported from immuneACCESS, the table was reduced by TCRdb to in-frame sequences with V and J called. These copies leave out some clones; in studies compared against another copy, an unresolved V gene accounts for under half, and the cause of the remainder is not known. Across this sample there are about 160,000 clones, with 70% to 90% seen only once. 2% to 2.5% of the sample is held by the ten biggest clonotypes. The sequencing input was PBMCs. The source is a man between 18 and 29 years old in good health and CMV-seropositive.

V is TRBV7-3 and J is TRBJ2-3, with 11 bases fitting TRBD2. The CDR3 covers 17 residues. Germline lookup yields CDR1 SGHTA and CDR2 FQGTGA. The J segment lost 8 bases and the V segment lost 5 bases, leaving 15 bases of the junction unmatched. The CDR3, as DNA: TGTGCCAGCAGCCAAGGACTAGCGGGTGCTCGGGGAGGTACGCAGTATTTT. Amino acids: CASSQGLAGARGGTQYF.

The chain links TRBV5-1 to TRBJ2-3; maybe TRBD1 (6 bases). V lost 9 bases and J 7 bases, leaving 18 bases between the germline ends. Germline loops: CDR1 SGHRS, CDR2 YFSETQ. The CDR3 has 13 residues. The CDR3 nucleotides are TGCGCCACTTCAGGTGGGGGCGAAAATACGCAGTATTTT. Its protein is CATSGGGENTQYF.

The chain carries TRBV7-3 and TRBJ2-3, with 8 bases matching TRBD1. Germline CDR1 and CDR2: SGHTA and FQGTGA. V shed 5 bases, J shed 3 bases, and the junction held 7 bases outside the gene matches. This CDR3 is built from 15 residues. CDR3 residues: CASSPTGAITDTQYF. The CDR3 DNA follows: TGTGCCAGCAGCCCGACAGGGGCCATAACAGATACGCAGTATTTT.

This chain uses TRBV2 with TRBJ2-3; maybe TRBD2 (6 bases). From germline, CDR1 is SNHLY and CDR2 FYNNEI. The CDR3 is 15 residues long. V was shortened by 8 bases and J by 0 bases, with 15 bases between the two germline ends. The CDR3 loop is CASPGTSRSTDTQYF. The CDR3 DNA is TGTGCCAGCCCCGGAACTAGCCGTAGCACAGATACGCAGTATTTT.

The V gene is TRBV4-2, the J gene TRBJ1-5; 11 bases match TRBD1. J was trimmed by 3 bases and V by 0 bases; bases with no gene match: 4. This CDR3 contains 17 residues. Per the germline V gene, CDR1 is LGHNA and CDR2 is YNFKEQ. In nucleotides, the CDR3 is TGTGCCAGCAGCCAAGAGGGGACAGGGGGAAACAATCAGCCCCAGCATTTT. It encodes CASSQEGTGGNNQPQHF.